The 3 T cell receptor beta chains given below trace back to one sample, sequenced in a study of T cells in women clearing cervical HPV infection. TCRdb's table, derived via immunoSEQ multiplex PCR, lists solely in-frame clones and lacks some. Its listing shows about 35,000 clones. Material: blood buffy coat. The origin of the receptors is a woman between 18 and 70 years old with a cervical HPV16 infection that either progressed to CIN3+ or cleared (not recorded which).

Worth noting for this clone: The read falls 3 residues short of the CDR3 end, and the missing part is taken from the germline J gene. The V gene is TRBV7-2, the J gene TRBJ2-1, with a possible D match to TRBD1 (6 bases). CDR1 is SGHTA, CDR2 FQGNSA, per germline. The CDR3 runs 14 residues. V gave up 5 bases and J gave up 3 bases, with 11 bases separating them. This chain's CDR3 is CASSPGQNYNEQFF. The sequenced part of the CDR3 DNA is TGTGCCAGCAGCCCAGGACAGAACTACAATGAG. Filled out from reference TRBV7-2 and TRBJ2-1, the complete variable domain reads GAGVSQSPSNKVTEKGKDVELRCDPISGHTALYWYRQSLGQGLEFLIYFQGNSAPDKSGLPSDRFSAERTGGSVSTLTIQRTQQEDSAVYLCASSPGQNYNEQFFGPGTRLTVL.

As for this clone: From the germline J gene comes the end of the CDR3, since the read stops 3 residues before it. This sequence joins TRBV30 and TRBJ1-1; 8 bases match TRBD1. In germline, CDR1 is GTSNPN, CDR2 SVGIG (reference sequence). The CDR3 is 14 residues long. V gave up 7 bases and J gave up 1 base; unmatched junction bases: 8. The DNA read from the CDR3 is TGTGCCTCGAGGCAGGGGGCGGGGAACACTGAA. The encoded protein is CASRQGAGNTE. The entire CDR3 reads CASRQGAGNTEAFF.

Details on this clone: The missing CDR3 end, 3 residues past where the read stops, is filled in from the germline J gene. The chain is built from TRBV28 and TRBJ2-3; D might be TRBD1 (5 bases). V dropped 6 bases and J dropped 4 bases, with 14 bases sitting between them. CDR1 and CDR2 from the germline V gene are MDHEN and SYDVKM. This CDR3 is 14 amino acids long. The chain's CDR3 is CASRPRLGADTQYF. CDR3 DNA, as far as it was read: TGTGCCAGCAGGCCCCGGCTAGGGGCAGATACG.